This TCR beta chain was captured by sequencing in a study of response to subunit inactivated influenza vaccine. TCRdb processed the RT-PCR reads anew with MiXCR; each CDR3 protein has one entry. Among around 570,000 distinct CDR3 sequences listed, about 11% were seen once. CDR3 length equals 16 residues. Trimming at V came to 5 bases and at J to 8 bases, leaving 8 bases not matched to a gene. Germline values: CDR1 SGHTA, CDR2 FQGNSA. This clonotype appeared many times. These data are also associated with another study on T cells expressing NK-cell markers. That source reports: Beta-chain TCR cDNA was generated via 5'RACE template switching with UMIs. From sorted CD3+CD56+NKG2C+, CD3+CD56+NKG2C- and CD3+CD56-NKG2C+ T cells came the TCR beta repertoires. Serological testing identified most of the eight sequenced donors as HCMV-seropositive and one as seronegative. Dominant NKG2C+ clonotypes made up roughly 1.0-8% of CD8+ T cells in 5 or 6 donors. There were several donors in whom these clonotypes also led the CD3+CD56-NKG2C+ fraction.

The TCR originated in a man aged 45-65 years who received an inactivated influenza vaccine. The chain couples TRBV7-2 to TRBJ2-1; 14 positions match TRBD2. Sequenced here: PBMCs from blood, sampled on the day of vaccination. Written as DNA, the CDR3 is TGTGCCAGCAGCAGGACCGGGACTAGCGGGAGCTATGAGCAGTTCTTC. Translating gives CASSRTGTSGSYEQFF.